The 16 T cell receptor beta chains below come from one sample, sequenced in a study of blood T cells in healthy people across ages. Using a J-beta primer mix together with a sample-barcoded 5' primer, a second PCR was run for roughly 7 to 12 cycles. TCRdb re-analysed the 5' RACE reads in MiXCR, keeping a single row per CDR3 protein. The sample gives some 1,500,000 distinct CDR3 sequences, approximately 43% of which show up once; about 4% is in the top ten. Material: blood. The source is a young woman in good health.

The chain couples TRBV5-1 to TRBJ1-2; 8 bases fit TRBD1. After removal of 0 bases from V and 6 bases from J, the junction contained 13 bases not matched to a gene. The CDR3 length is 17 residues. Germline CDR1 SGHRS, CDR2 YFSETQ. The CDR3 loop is CASSLDGMVGQDHGYTF. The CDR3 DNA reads TGCGCCAGCAGCTTGGACGGTATGGTGGGACAGGACCATGGCTACACCTTC.

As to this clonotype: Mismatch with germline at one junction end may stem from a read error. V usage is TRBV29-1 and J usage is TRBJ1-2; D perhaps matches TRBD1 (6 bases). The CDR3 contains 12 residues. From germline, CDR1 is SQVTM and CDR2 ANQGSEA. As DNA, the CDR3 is TGCAACGTTGCCGGGGGCCCCTATGGCTACACCTTC. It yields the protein CNVAGGPYGYTF.

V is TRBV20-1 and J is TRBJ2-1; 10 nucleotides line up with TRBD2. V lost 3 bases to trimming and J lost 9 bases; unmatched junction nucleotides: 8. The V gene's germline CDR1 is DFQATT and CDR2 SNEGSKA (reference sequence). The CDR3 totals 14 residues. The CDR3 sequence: CSASPLAGVSEQFF. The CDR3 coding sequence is TGCAGTGCTAGTCCCCTAGCGGGAGTCAGTGAGCAGTTCTTC.

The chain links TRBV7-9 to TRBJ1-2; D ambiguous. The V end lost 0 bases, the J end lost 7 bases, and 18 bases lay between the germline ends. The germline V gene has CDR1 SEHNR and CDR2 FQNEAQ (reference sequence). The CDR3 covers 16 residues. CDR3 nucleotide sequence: TGTGCCAGCAGCTTAGCAGGGCGTTCGAGTATCGGTGGCTACACCTTC. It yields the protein CASSLAGRSSIGGYTF.

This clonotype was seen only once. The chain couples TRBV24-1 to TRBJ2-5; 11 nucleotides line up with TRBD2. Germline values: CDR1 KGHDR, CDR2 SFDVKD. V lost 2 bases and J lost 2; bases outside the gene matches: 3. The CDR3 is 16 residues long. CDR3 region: CATSDSGLAEQETQYF. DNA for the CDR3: TGTGCCACCAGTGATTCGGGACTAGCGGAGCAAGAGACCCAGTACTTC.

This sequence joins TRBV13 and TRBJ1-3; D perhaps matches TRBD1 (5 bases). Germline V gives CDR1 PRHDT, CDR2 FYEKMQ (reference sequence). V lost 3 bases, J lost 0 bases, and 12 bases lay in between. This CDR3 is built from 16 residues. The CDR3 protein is CASSLRVGDSGNTIYF. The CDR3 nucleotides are TGTGCCAGCAGCTTGAGGGTAGGGGACTCTGGAAACACCATATATTTT.

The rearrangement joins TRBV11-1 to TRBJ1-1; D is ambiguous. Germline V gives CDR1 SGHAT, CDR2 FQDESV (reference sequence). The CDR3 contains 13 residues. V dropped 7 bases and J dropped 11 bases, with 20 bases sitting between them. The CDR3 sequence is CASTPQGNFAAFF. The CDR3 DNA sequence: TGTGCCAGCACCCCTCAAGGCAATTTTGCCGCTTTCTTT.

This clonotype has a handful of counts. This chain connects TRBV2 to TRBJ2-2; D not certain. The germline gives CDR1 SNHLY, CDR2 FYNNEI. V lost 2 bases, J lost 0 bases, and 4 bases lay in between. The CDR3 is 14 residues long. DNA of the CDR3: TGTGCCAGCAGTGAAACCACGAACACCGGGGAGCTGTTTTTT. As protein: CASSETTNTGELFF.

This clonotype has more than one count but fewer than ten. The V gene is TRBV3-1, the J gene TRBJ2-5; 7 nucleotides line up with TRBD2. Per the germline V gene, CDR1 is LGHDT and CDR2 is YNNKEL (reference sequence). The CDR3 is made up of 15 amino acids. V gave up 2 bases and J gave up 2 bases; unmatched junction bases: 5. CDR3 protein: CASSQKRGFQETQYF. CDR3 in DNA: TGTGCCAGCAGCCAAAAGCGGGGTTTTCAAGAGACCCAGTACTTC.

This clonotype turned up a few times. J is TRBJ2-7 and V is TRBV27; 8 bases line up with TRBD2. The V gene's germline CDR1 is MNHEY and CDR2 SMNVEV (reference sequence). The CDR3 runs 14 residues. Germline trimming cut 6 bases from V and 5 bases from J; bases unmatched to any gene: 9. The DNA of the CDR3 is TGTGCCAGCAGCATCCATGACGGGGGGGACGAGCAGTACTTC. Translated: CASSIHDGGDEQYF.

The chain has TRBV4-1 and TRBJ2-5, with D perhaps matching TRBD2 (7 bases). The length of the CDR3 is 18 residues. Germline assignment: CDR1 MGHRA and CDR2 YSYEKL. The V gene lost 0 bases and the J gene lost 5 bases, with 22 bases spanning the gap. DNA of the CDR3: TGCGCCAGCAGCCAAGACCCCTTACGAGGGGGGGCATGGGAGACCCAGTACTTC. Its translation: CASSQDPLRGGAWETQYF.

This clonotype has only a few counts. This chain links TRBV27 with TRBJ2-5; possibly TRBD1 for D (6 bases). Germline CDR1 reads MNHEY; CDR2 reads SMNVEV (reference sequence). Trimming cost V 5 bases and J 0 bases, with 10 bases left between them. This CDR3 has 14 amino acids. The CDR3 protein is CASSPRDNQETQYF. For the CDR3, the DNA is TGTGCCAGCAGTCCTCGGGACAACCAAGAGACCCAGTACTTC.

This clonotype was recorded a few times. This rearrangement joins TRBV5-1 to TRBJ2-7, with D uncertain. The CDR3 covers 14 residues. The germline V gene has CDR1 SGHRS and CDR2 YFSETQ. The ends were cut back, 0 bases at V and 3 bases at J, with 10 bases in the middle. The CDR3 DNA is TGCGCCAGCAGCTTGGACTTCAAGGGCTACGAGCAGTACTTC. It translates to CASSLDFKGYEQYF.

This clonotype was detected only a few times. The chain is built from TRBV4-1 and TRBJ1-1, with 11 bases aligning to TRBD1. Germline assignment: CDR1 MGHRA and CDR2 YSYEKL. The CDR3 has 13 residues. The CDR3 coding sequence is TGCGCTGCCGGACAGGGGGCGAACACTGAAGCTTTCTTT. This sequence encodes CAAGQGANTEAFF.

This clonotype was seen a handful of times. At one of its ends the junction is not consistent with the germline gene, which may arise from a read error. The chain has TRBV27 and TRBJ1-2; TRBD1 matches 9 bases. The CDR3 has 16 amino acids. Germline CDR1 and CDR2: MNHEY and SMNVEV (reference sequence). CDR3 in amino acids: CASSRTGTGRNYGYTF. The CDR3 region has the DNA TGTGCCAGCAGCCGGACCGGGACAGGGCGTAACTATGGCTACACTTTC.

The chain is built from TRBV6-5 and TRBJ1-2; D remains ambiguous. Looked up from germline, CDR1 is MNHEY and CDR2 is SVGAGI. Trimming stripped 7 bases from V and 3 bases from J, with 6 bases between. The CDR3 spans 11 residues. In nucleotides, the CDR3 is TGTGCCAGCAACGGGGACTATGGCTACACCTTC. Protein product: CASNGDYGYTF.